These T cell receptor beta chains were read from a single sample in a study of shared clonotypes between healthy human individuals. Sequencing used immunoSEQ multiplex PCR; TCRdb keeps in-frame clones, though not all of them. Among about 2.3 million clones listed, about 90% were seen once. The sequenced material came from naive CD4+ T cells from PBMCs. The receptors here all came from a man aged 18 to 35 in good health. Some clones in this sample may be carry-over from other donors' samples. CDR3s include the opening cysteine and the closing phenylalanine or tryptophan. D genes are given only for firm matches. Clone size is stated in some rows and not others, as once, few, many or a class when expanded.

J gene	D gene	V gene	clone size	CDR3 DNA	CDR3 protein
TRBJ2-2	TRBD1	TRBV5-6	-	TGTGCCAGCAGCTTGTCATCTCCGGGACAGGGAGGCGACACCGGGGAGCTGTTTTTT	CASSLSSPGQGGDTGELFF
TRBJ1-4	TRBD1	TRBV27	-	TGTGCCTCCAGGGGGCTTGGTAATGAAAAACTGTTTTTT	CASRGLGNEKLFF
TRBJ2-3	TRBD2	TRBV7-2	-	TGTGCCAGCAGCTTCCTACTAGCGGGAGGGGGCACAGATACGCAGTATTTT	CASSFLLAGGGTDTQYF
TRBJ1-3	-	TRBV2	-	TGTGCCAGCAGTACTACACTCAGCCAGGGCACCCGCGGCTCTGGAAACACCATATATTTT	CASSTTLSQGTRGSGNTIYF
TRBJ2-5	-	TRBV15	once	TGTGCCACCACCGCGGGGCAGTTTCGAGAGACCCAGTACTTC	CATTAGQFRETQYF
TRBJ2-7	TRBD1	TRBV5-4	-	TGTGCCAGCAGCTTCGGGACAGGGGGACCCTACGAGCAGTACTTC	CASSFGTGGPYEQYF
TRBJ1-5	-	TRBV7-8	-	TGTGCCAGCAGCTTAAATGCGGGCAATCAGCCCCAGCATTTT	CASSLNAGNQPQHF
TRBJ1-3	-	TRBV7-3	-	TGTGCCAGCAGCGCAGGGGACCCTGGAAACACCATATATTTT	CASSAGDPGNTIYF
TRBJ2-1	-	TRBV9	-	TGTGCCAGCAGCGTAGTGGGAGCACCCTCCTACAATGAGCAGTTCTTC	CASSVVGAPSYNEQFF
TRBJ2-7	-	TRBV5-1	once	TGCGCCAGCAGCCTCGGGACGGACACCTACGAGCAGTACTTC	CASSLGTDTYEQYF
TRBJ1-1	-	TRBV5-1	-	TGCGCCAGCAGCGAGGACTCCAGGAACACTGAAGCTTTCTTT	CASSEDSRNTEAFF
TRBJ2-7	TRBD2	TRBV19	-	TGTGCCAGTAGCCCGGGGGGGAGCAATAGAGTCCACGAGCAGTACTTC	CASSPGGSNRVHEQYF
TRBJ2-7	-	TRBV19	-	TGTGCCAGTAGTATCGTGGGGCAGGTCTACGAGCAGTACTTC	CASSIVGQVYEQYF
TRBJ2-4	-	TRBV4-1	-	TGCGCCAGCAGCCAAGGCACGCAAGGAGGAAGTTCCAAAAACATTCAGTACTTC	CASSQGTQGGSSKNIQYF
TRBJ2-5	-	TRBV5-6	few	TGTGCCAGCACCCTAGGGGCCGAGGAGACCCAGTACTTC	CASTLGAEETQYF
TRBJ2-7	TRBD2	TRBV6-1	-	TGTGCCAGCAGAACTAGCGGAGGCTACGAGCAGTACTTC	CASRTSGGYEQYF
TRBJ2-3	TRBD1	TRBV2	-	TGTGCCAGCAGTAGACAGGGGGCGGCAGATACGCAGTATTTT	CASSRQGAADTQYF
TRBJ2-5	-	TRBV9	-	TGTGCCAGCACTTATACGGCAGGGGCCGGGGGCTCGGAGACCCAGTACTTC	CASTYTAGAGGSETQYF
TRBJ2-5	TRBD1	TRBV27	-	TGTGCCAGTCGGGACAGGCAAGAGACCCAGTACTTC	CASRDRQETQYF
TRBJ2-7	-	TRBV7-2	-	TGTGCCAGCAGCTTAGAGCAGGGCGGATTCTACGAGCAGTACTTC	CASSLEQGGFYEQYF
TRBJ2-1	-	TRBV25-1	-	TGTGCCAGCAGTGAATTTCAGCCTAGCTACAATGAGCAGTTCTTC	CASSEFQPSYNEQFF
TRBJ1-3	-	TRBV29-1	-	TGCAGCGTTAAACAGGGAAACACCATATATTTT	CSVKQGNTIYF
TRBJ2-2	-	TRBV28	-	TGTGCCAGCAGTTTAGAGGGGACCGGGGAGCTGTTTTTT	CASSLEGTGELFF
TRBJ2-7	TRBD1	TRBV5-1	once	TGCGCCAGCAGCTTGAGGGCCGGTGGACAGGTGAGCTACGAGCAGTACTTC	CASSLRAGGQVSYEQYF
TRBJ2-1	-	TRBV28	-	TGTGCCAGCAGTCATCTCATTGGGACCGTGAACAATGAGCAGTTCTTC	CASSHLIGTVNNEQFF
TRBJ1-2	-	TRBV7-2	-	TGTGCCAGCAGCTCTGCCCCCGGGGGCGCGGACTCCTATGGCTACACCTTC	CASSSAPGGADSYGYTF
TRBJ1-2	TRBD1	TRBV18	-	TGTGCCAGCTCACCAGACAGGGTTTCAGGTGGCTACACCTTC	CASSPDRVSGGYTF
TRBJ2-7	-	TRBV11-2	-	TGTGCCAGCAGCTTGAGCAGGGTTGATGCGCAGTACTTC	CASSLSRVDAQYF
TRBJ1-5	-	TRBV21-1	-	TGTGCCAGCTCGACAGGGGCACGAAGCAATCAGCCCCAGCATTTT	CASSTGARSNQPQHF
TRBJ1-1	TRBD1	TRBV5-1	-	TGCGCCAGCAGCATACAGGGGGCCACTGAAGCTTTCTTT	CASSIQGATEAFF
TRBJ2-3	-	TRBV2	-	TGTGCCAGCATGAAGCAGGGAACAGAGACAGATACGCAGTATTTT	CASMKQGTETDTQYF
TRBJ1-4	-	TRBV28	-	TGTGCCAGCACCACGGTTTGGGGGACGGTTGAAAGTAATGAAAAACTGTTTTTT	CASTTVWGTVESNEKLFF
TRBJ1-1	TRBD1	TRBV11-3	-	TGTGCCAGCAGTCCCGGACAGGGCCGGGAGAACACTGAAGCTTTCTTT	CASSPGQGRENTEAFF
TRBJ1-3	-	TRBV18	-	TGTGCCAGCTCACCTCTGCAGGGAGCCGGAAACACCATATATTTT	CASSPLQGAGNTIYF
TRBJ2-2	TRBD1	TRBV25-1	once	TGTGCCAGCAGACCGGGACAGCCCAGTGGGGAGCTGTTTTTT	CASRPGQPSGELFF
TRBJ2-7	-	TRBV6-6	-	TGTGCCAGCAGTTCTGGGAGTCTATCCTACGAGCAGTACTTC	CASSSGSLSYEQYF
TRBJ2-3	-	TRBV4-2	-	TGTGCCAGCAGCCAAGATCTAAGGCGGCGGAGCACAGATACGCAGTATTTT	CASSQDLRRRSTDTQYF
TRBJ2-7	-	TRBV9	-	TGTGCCAGCAGCGTAGGTTCTGGGCTTTCTTCCTACGAGCAGTACTTC	CASSVGSGLSSYEQYF
TRBJ2-1	TRBD2	TRBV11-3	-	TGTGCCAGCAGCTTAACCGCTCTGCTAGCGGGGGCCACCTACAATGAGCAGTTCTTC	CASSLTALLAGATYNEQFF
TRBJ1-1	-	TRBV28	few	TGTGCCAGCAGTTTATTGACCTTTGAAGCTTTCTTT	CASSLLTFEAFF
TRBJ1-5	-	TRBV2	-	TGTGCCAGCAGGGGGGGGCCTTACAATCAGCCCCAGCATTTT	CASRGGPYNQPQHF
TRBJ2-6	-	TRBV7-3	once	TGTGCCAGCAGAAGGGGTGGGGCCTCTGGGGCCAACGTCCTGACTTTC	CASRRGGASGANVLTF
TRBJ2-2	TRBD1	TRBV30	-	TGTGCCTGGAGTCACCGGGACAGGGGGGAGACCGGGGAGCTGTTTTTT	CAWSHRDRGETGELFF
TRBJ2-7	-	TRBV2	-	TGTGCCAGCAGTCAGCCGGGACTCAGCTCCTACGAGCAGTACTTC	CASSQPGLSSYEQYF
TRBJ1-4	-	TRBV10-3	-	TGTGCCATCAGTGAAGTTCGGACCACCCCAGAAAAACTGTTTTTT	CAISEVRTTPEKLFF
TRBJ2-1	TRBD2	TRBV7-9	-	TGTGCCAGCAGCTTAGCGTTAACAGCGGGACTATTGAATGAGCAGTTCTTC	CASSLALTAGLLNEQFF
TRBJ2-1	-	TRBV7-8	-	TGTGCCAGCAGCTTTAAACCAAGGGGCGCAGGGCATGAGCAGTTCTTC	CASSFKPRGAGHEQFF
TRBJ2-3	-	TRBV18	-	TGTGCCAGCTCACCACGGCAGGGAAAGACAGATACGCAGTATTTT	CASSPRQGKTDTQYF
TRBJ2-2	-	TRBV5-1	-	TGCGCCAGCAGCTTCCTCGGGACCGGGGAGCTGTTTTTT	CASSFLGTGELFF
TRBJ2-7	-	TRBV11-2	-	TGTGCCAGCAGCTCAAGTCGCAGGTACTACGAGCAGTACTTC	CASSSSRRYYEQYF
TRBJ2-2	TRBD1	TRBV28	once	TGTGCCAGCAGCTCGGGACAGCACACCGGGGAGCTGTTTTTT	CASSSGQHTGELFF
TRBJ1-1	-	TRBV11-3	few	TGTGCCAGCAGTCACAGGAACACTGAAGCTTTCTTT	CASSHRNTEAFF
TRBJ1-1	-	TRBV29-1	-	TGCAGCGTTGAGGGGGCCAATTGGAACGCTTTCTTT	CSVEGANWNAFF
TRBJ2-1	-	TRBV9	-	TGTGCCAGCAGCGTAAACGGTTACAATGAGCAGTTCTTC	CASSVNGYNEQFF
TRBJ2-1	-	TRBV25-1	-	TGTGCCAGCAGTGAAGGGGCGGGCTGGGGTTCCCGCAATGAGCAGTTCTTC	CASSEGAGWGSRNEQFF
TRBJ2-7	-	TRBV29-1	-	TGCAGCGTTGTGGCAGGGGTGTCCTACGAGCAGTACTTC	CSVVAGVSYEQYF
TRBJ2-3	TRBD1	TRBV30	-	TGTGCCTGGAACCGGGACAGGGCTACAGATACGCAGTATTTT	CAWNRDRATDTQYF
TRBJ1-1	TRBD1	TRBV9	-	TGTGCCAGCAGCAGGACAGGGGGGAACACTGAAGCTTTCTTT	CASSRTGGNTEAFF
TRBJ2-3	TRBD1	TRBV5-1	-	TGCGCCAGCAGCTTCATACGGACAGGGGGCGGGACAGATACGCAGTATTTT	CASSFIRTGGGTDTQYF
TRBJ2-7	TRBD1	TRBV5-1	once	TGCGCCAGCAGCTGGAAGGGACAGGGGGCGCGACCTGCCGGGCTATACGAGCAGTACTTC	CASSWKGQGARPAGLYEQYF